Listed below are T cell receptor beta chains from one sample, sequenced in a study of post-analysis software for immune sequencing data. TCRdb itself ran the PCR reads through MiXCR, one entry per CDR3 protein. In the table there are roughly 600,000 distinct CDR3 sequences, 44% of which are singletons. What was sequenced was blood. The receptor source for this set is a girl between 5 and 17 years old with multiple sclerosis. CDR3s leave out the opening cysteine and the closing phenylalanine or tryptophan. The order of the fields is V gene, J gene, CDR3 protein.

TRBV12-3/TRBV12-4	TRBJ2-1	ASSLGSPYEQF
TRBV18	TRBJ1-1	ASSPKTGGNTEAF
TRBV7-2	TRBJ1-4	ASSPQGAQNEKLF
TRBV29-1	TRBJ2-7	SVMRGDNYEQY
TRBV20-1	TRBJ2-7	SAITSGSFSYEQY
TRBV4-2	TRBJ2-3	ASSATNLGAGQADTQY
TRBV6-4	TRBJ1-1	ASSDSDNTEAF
TRBV7-9	.	ASSAGISTYEQY
TRBV5-1	.	ASSLSSGIEQY
TRBV29-1	TRBJ1-2	SVGDTNYGYT
TRBV4-2	TRBJ2-7	ASRLAGESAYEQY
TRBV12-3/TRBV12-4	TRBJ1-1	ASSLGPGLANTEAF
TRBV12-3/TRBV12-4	TRBJ2-1	ASSFSGGEQF
TRBV5-6	TRBJ2-5	ASSLLSRETQY
TRBV20-1	TRBJ2-3	SASDRGILYAGGTDTQY
TRBV7-2	TRBJ2-3	ASSFGTSGRAGDTQY
TRBV6-5	TRBJ2-2	ASSPDPGGLF
TRBV2	TRBJ1-2	ASRVQGADGYT
TRBV21-1	TRBJ2-7	ASSKLAGTYEQY
TRBV12-3/TRBV12-4	TRBJ2-1	ASGGDRDLNEQF
TRBV28	TRBJ1-2	ASSSRPLGGYT
TRBV11-1	TRBJ2-7	ASSFHLESGYEQY
TRBV5-1	TRBJ2-1	ASSLRASHLNEQF
TRBV5-4	TRBJ2-7	ASSGGQGVNEQY
TRBV7-2	TRBJ1-5	ASSLTGGGYGNQPQH